The rows below give T cell receptor beta chains drawn from one sample of a study of CD8+ T cells in alopecia areata. Sequencing used immunoSEQ multiplex PCR; TCRdb keeps in-frame clones, though not all of them. This table holds hundreds of thousands of clones, around 64% found once. Sample: CD4+ T cells sorted from blood, taken between weeks 51 and 52, from a patient treated with tofacitinib. The receptors stem from a human donor with alopecia areata. The conserved cysteine and the conserved F or W are not part of the CDR3 here. The order of the fields is V gene, J gene, clone size, CDR3 protein. Expanded clones are given a class, and other clones once, few, many or no size at all.

TRBV5-1,TRBJ2-1,few,ASSREGVSSYNEQF
TRBV9,TRBJ1-5,-,ASSQGGSNQPQH
TRBV2,TRBJ1-6,few,ASSERRGDNSPLH
TRBV29-1,TRBJ2-1,-,SVVGERGSSYNEQF
TRBV9,TRBJ1-1,few,ASSPGTLGKTEAF
TRBV30,TRBJ2-7,-,AWSSVYEQY
TRBV30,TRBJ1-5,-,AWRTTGALNQPQH
TRBV30,TRBJ2-1,-,AWSLGLVYNEQF
TRBV9,TRBJ2-2,-,ASSVSVGGELF
TRBV7-2,TRBJ2-3,-,ASSRDRGTDTQY
TRBV5-5,TRBJ2-3,few,ASSLAGIDTQY
TRBV7-9,TRBJ2-7,-,ASSSSRTGGEQY
TRBV5-4,TRBJ1-1,-,ASRLGTGRGNTEAF
TRBV27,TRBJ1-6,-,ASSHQQGNAYNSPLH
TRBV30,TRBJ2-1,-,AWSVHREQF
TRBV19,TRBJ2-3,-,ASSSVAGVTDTQY
TRBV12-5,TRBJ1-5,-,ASGLGQAAQPQH
TRBV5-1,TRBJ2-7,-,ASRGAGYEQY
TRBV30,TRBJ1-6,-,AWSVKMGAGANSPLH
TRBV7-9,TRBJ1-1,-,ASSSRLQNTEAF
TRBV4-3,TRBJ1-2,-,ASSQAGLANYGYT
TRBV6-5,TRBJ2-7,few,ASSRDRGLSYEQY
TRBV6-6,TRBJ1-2,-,ASSSQGSGIGYT
TRBV30,TRBJ2-7,-,AWSVGSGEQY
TRBV29-1,TRBJ2-1,-,SVGPIRAGGNEQF
TRBV2,TRBJ2-4,-,ASSDGAKNIQY
TRBV7-2,TRBJ1-1,few,ASSFSTGSTEAF
TRBV5-1,TRBJ2-1,-,ASSEGDNNEQF
TRBV6-1,TRBJ1-5,-,ASSEALGDGDQPQH
TRBV21-1,TRBJ1-2,-,RGRSGYT
TRBV14,TRBJ2-5,-,ASSPPGTSGRETQY
TRBV11-2,TRBJ1-4,-,ASSLEAEEKLF
TRBV6-5,TRBJ1-2,few,ASSLPGGYGYT
TRBV7-7,TRBJ2-5,few,ASGRTSGDETQY
TRBV4-3,TRBJ2-2,-,ASSQVAARSGELF
TRBV15,TRBJ2-1,-,ATSRDLGVPRDEQF
TRBV29-1,TRBJ2-1,few,SVEFLGTEQF
TRBV23-1,TRBJ2-7,once,ASSQLHGTGPYEQY
TRBV30,TRBJ2-7,-,ASGQSYEQY
TRBV7-3,TRBJ2-5,-,ASSSAGGAETQY
TRBV2,TRBJ1-5,few,ASSDGPSTQH
TRBV5-6,TRBJ2-7,few,ASSFGQRNYEQY
TRBV29-1,TRBJ2-2,few,SVEDGRLATGELF
TRBV7-3,TRBJ2-3,-,ASSLGRETDTQY
TRBV30,TRBJ1-1,-,AWRRPGTQNTEAF
TRBV7-2,TRBJ1-1,-,ASSLQRLNTEAF
TRBV15,TRBJ1-3,-,ATSRGTVTFSGNTIY
TRBV14,TRBJ2-1,few,ASSQEGGHEQF
TRBV29-1,TRBJ1-2,-,SVARDGYT
TRBV7-2,TRBJ2-5,many,ASSLTGLPETQY
TRBV19,TRBJ1-1,-,ASRSSGVLRAF
TRBV11-2,TRBJ2-5,-,ASSLGPTGEETQY
TRBV30,TRBJ2-7,few,AWTRTGTFYEQY